The 14 T cell receptor beta chains below were found in one sample sequenced in a study of post-analysis software for immune sequencing data. Sequencing libraries made from TCR beta cDNA carried unique molecular identifiers. TCRdb processed the PCR reads anew with MiXCR; each CDR3 protein has one entry. The data show over 150,000 distinct CDR3 sequences, under 40% seen once. The specimen was blood, collected after autologous hematopoietic stem cell transplantation. The receptors stem from a girl under 18 with multiple sclerosis.

On this clonotype itself: A read error may produce the germline difference seen at one junction end. This chain connects TRBV5-1 to TRBJ1-2; D unresolved. The CDR3 runs 16 residues. Germline V CDR1 and CDR2: SGHRS, YFSETQ. Here the CDR3 DNA reads TGCGTCAGCAGCTTGAGGACGCAGGCCTTTAACTATGGCTACACCTTC. Encoded protein: CVSSLRTQAFNYGYTF.

This chain connects TRBV6-5 to TRBJ2-1; possible D gene TRBD2, 5 bases. CDR3 size: 12 residues. Trimming removed 6 bases from V and 4 bases from J, with 7 bases in between. Germline loops: CDR1 MNHEY, CDR2 SVGAGI. The CDR3 coding sequence is TGTGCCAGCAGCGGGGATTACAATGAGCAGTTCTTC. The encoded protein is CASSGDYNEQFF.

In this sample, this clonotype turned up a few times. The gene calls are TRBV12-3 or TRBV12-4 and TRBJ2-3, with TRBD1 matching 7 bases. The CDR3 has 14 residues. After removal of 6 bases from V and 4 bases from J, the junction contained 7 bases not matched to a gene. CDR3 nucleotide sequence: TGTGCCAGCAGCGAGACAGGGTTCGCAGATACGCAGTATTTT. Its translation: CASSETGFADTQYF.

In this sample, this clonotype turned up a few times. This sequence joins TRBV5-1 and TRBJ1-1; D not certain. Germline-derived CDR1 and CDR2 are SGHRS and YFSETQ. V shed 0 bases and J shed 0 bases, with 9 bases lying between them. The CDR3 is 15 amino acids. The CDR3 spells CASSLGGNLNTEAFF. The CDR3 region has the DNA TGCGCCAGCAGCTTGGGAGGGAATTTGAACACTGAAGCTTTCTTT.

This rearrangement joins TRBV30 to TRBJ2-5; tentative D call: TRBD2 (5 bases). V lost 4 bases, J lost 0 bases, and 15 bases lay in between. Germline V lookup: CDR1 GTSNPN, CDR2 SVGIG (reference sequence). CDR3 length equals 15 residues. CDR3 bases: TGTGCCTGGACACTACGGCGGCGGGACCAAGAGACCCAGTACTTC. Translating gives CAWTLRRRDQETQYF.

Notes on this clonotype: This likely comes from a read error, as the CDR3 has no conserved phenylalanine or tryptophan at its end. CDR3 bases: TGTGCCAGCGCATACCAGACAGGAGGCGAGCAGTACTTA. It yields the protein CASAYQTGGEQYL. This chain uses TRBV9 with TRBJ2-4; D perhaps matches TRBD1 (6 bases). Judging by the DNA end, TRBJ2-7 fits better; the J call may be wrong. Germline V lookup: CDR1 SGDLS, CDR2 YYNGEE. The CDR3 has 13 amino acids.

This clonotype was detected a few times. This chain joins TRBV27 and TRBJ1-2, with D perhaps TRBD1 (5 bases). This CDR3 spans 14 amino acids. V dropped 4 bases and J dropped 2 bases, with 11 bases sitting between them. Germline loops: CDR1 MNHEY, CDR2 SMNVEV (reference sequence). CDR3 region: CASSYRGLNYGYTF. The CDR3 nucleotides are TGTGCCAGCAGTTATAGGGGCTTGAACTATGGCTACACCTTC.

V usage is TRBV7-2 and J usage is TRBJ2-5; 8 positions agree with TRBD1. The J call could be wrong; TRBJ2-7 is a better fit for the DNA end. The CDR3 has 16 residues. The germline V gene encodes CDR1 SGHTA and CDR2 FQGNSA. The CDR3 coding sequence is TGTGCCAGCAGCTTAGATGCGACAGGGGTGGCCTACGAGCAGTACTTC. It specifies CASSLDATGVAYEQYF.

The rearrangement joins TRBV30 to TRBJ2-1; 9 bases align to TRBD2. V lost 4 bases, J lost 9 bases, and 10 bases stayed unmatched. Germline CDR1 and CDR2: GTSNPN and SVGIG (reference sequence). This CDR3 comprises 14 residues. In DNA, the CDR3 is TGTGCCTGGACTAGCGGGACCGCTCCCGGTGAGCAGTTCTTC. This gives the protein CAWTSGTAPGEQFF. The variable domain in full, completed from reference TRBV30 and TRBJ2-1, reads SQTIHQWPATLVQPVGSPLSLECTVEGTSNPNLYWYRQAAGRGLQLLFYSVGIGQISSEVPQNLSASRPQDRQFILSSKKLLLSDSGFYLCAWTSGTAPGEQFFGPGTRLTVL.

The chain is built from TRBV6-5 and TRBJ1-5; no firm D call. The CDR3 has 15 residues. The V and J ends lost 6 bases and 3 bases respectively, with 15 bases between them. Germline CDR1 MNHEY, CDR2 SVGAGI. The CDR3 DNA follows: TGTGCCAGCAGCCGCGATCCGACTATCAATCAGCCCCAGCATTTT. This translates into CASSRDPTINQPQHF.

This clonotype was seen only a few times. CDR3 residues: CASSPGTGGEQYF. CDR3 DNA sequence: TGTGCCAGCAGCCCCGGGACAGGGGGCGAGCAGTACTTC. V and J are TRBV4-2 and TRBJ2-5, with 11 bases identical to TRBD1. The DNA end is a closer match to TRBJ2-7, so the J assignment may be wrong. CDR3 size: 13 residues. The germline V gene has CDR1 LGHNA and CDR2 YNFKEQ.

The rearrangement joins TRBV5-1 to TRBJ2-3; 8 bases map to TRBD1. Trimming at V came to 4 bases and at J to 0 bases, leaving 7 bases not matched to a gene. The germline V gene has CDR1 SGHRS and CDR2 YFSETQ. The CDR3 is 16 residues long. As DNA, the CDR3 is TGCGCCAGCAGCAGAGGGACAGGATCTAGCACAGATACGCAGTATTTT. It yields the protein CASSRGTGSSTDTQYF.

The chain uses TRBV5-6 and TRBJ1-1; D might be TRBD1 (5 bases). The CDR3 covers 15 residues. Germline values: CDR1 SGHDT, CDR2 YYEEEE. Trimming removed 0 bases at V and 2 bases at J, with 11 bases between. Written as DNA, the CDR3 is TGTGCCAGCAGCTTGGTGGGGCCCCGTAACACTGAAGCTTTCTTT. It yields the protein CASSLVGPRNTEAFF.

This clonotype showed up just once. This chain joins TRBV15 and TRBJ2-5; 8 bases are a match to TRBD1. The CDR3 contains 15 residues. CDR1 is LNHNV, CDR2 YYDKDF, per germline (reference sequence). Losses at the gene ends were 1 base for V and 3 bases for J; bases not matched to a gene: 4. This CDR3 reads CATSRGRTGKETQYF. CDR3 in DNA: TGTGCCACCAGCAGAGGTCGGACAGGGAAAGAGACCCAGTACTTC.